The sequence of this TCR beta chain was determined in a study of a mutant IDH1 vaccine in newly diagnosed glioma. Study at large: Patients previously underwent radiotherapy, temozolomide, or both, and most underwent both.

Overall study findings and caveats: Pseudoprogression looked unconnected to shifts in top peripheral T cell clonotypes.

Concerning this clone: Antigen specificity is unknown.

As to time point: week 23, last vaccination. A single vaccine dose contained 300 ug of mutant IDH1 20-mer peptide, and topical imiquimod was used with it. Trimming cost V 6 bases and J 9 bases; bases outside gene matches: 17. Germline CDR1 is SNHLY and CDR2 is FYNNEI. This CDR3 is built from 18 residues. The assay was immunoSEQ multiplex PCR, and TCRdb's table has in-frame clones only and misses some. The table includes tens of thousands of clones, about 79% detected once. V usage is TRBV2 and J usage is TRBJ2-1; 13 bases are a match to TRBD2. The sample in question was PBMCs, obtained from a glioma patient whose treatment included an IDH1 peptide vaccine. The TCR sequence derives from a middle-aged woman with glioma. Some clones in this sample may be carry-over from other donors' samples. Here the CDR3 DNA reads TGTGCCAGCAGCGACCTTCCTTCACTAGCGGGAGGGCCTGTTGAGCAGTTCTTC. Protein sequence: CASSDLPSLAGGPVEQFF.